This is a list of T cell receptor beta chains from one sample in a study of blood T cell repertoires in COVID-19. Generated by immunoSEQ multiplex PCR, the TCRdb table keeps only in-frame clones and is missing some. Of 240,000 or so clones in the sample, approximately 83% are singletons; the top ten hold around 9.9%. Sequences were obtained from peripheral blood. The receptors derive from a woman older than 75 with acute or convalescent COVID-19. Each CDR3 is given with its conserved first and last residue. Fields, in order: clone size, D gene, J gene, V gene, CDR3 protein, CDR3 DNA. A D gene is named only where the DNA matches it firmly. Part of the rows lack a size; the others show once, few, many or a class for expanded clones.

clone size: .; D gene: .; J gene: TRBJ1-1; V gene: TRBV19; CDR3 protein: CASSISRPTEAFF; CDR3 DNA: TGTGCCAGTAGTATATCGAGGCCCACTGAAGCTTTCTTT
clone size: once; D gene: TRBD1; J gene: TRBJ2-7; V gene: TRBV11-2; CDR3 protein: CASSLYSTDRGSYEQYF; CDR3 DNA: TGTGCCAGCAGCTTATACTCGACAGACAGGGGTTCCTACGAGCAGTACTTC
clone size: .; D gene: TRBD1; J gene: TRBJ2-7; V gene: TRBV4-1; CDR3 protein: CASSPTGVPYEQYF; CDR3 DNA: TGCGCCAGCAGCCCGACAGGGGTCCCCTACGAGCAGTACTTC
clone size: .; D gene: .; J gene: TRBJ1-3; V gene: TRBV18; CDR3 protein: CASSPTQDTGNTIYF; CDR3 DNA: TGTGCCAGCTCACCCACGCAGGACACTGGAAACACCATATATTTT
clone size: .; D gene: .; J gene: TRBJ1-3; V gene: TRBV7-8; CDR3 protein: CASSLEVRVGYSGNTIYF; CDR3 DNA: TGTGCCAGCAGCTTAGAGGTCAGGGTGGGTTACTCTGGAAACACCATATATTTT
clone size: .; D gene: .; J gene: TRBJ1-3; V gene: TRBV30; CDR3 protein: CAWSTVAQVVGNTIYF; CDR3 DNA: TGTGCCTGGAGTACAGTGGCCCAAGTAGTGGGAAACACCATATATTTT
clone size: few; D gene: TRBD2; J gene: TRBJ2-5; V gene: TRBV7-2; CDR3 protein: CASSLDSGALLGAQYF; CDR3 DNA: TGTGCCAGCAGCTTAGATAGCGGGGCCCTCCTAGGGGCCCAGTACTTC
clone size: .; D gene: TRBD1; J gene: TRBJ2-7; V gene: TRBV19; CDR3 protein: CASSLHTGGIYEQYF; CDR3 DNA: TGTGCCAGTAGTCTGCACACAGGGGGCATCTACGAGCAGTACTTC
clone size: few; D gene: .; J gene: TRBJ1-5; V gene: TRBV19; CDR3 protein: CASSGTSLGNQPQHF; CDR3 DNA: TGTGCCAGTAGCGGGACATCCCTTGGGAATCAGCCCCAGCATTTT
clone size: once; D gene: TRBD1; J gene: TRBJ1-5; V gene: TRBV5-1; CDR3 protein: CASKPGTGRNQPQHF; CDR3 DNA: TGCGCCAGCAAACCCGGGACAGGGAGAAATCAGCCCCAGCATTTT
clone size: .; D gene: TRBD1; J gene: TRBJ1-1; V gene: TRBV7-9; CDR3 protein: CASSLQGTVNTEAFF; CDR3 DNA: TGTGCCAGCAGCTTACAGGGGACAGTGAACACTGAAGCTTTCTTT
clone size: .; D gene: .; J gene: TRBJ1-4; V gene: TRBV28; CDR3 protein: CASRSGNGEKLFF; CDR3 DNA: TGTGCCAGCAGATCGGGGAATGGCGAAAAACTGTTTTTT
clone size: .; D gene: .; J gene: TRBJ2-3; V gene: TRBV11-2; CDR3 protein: CASSSSGGTQYF; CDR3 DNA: TGTGCCAGCAGCTCCTCCGGGGGTACGCAGTATTTT
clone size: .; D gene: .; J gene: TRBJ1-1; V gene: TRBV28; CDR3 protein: CASRLQGSTEAFF; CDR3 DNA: TGTGCCAGCAGGTTACAGGGAAGCACTGAAGCTTTCTTT
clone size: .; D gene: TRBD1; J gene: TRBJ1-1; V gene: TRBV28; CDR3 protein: CASSSPRRGLGNTEAFF; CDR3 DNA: TGTGCCAGCAGTTCCCCTAGGAGGGGGCTTGGGAACACTGAAGCTTTCTTT
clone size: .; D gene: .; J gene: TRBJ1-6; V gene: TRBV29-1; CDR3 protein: CSVATGSLGGSPLHF; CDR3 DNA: TGCAGCGTTGCTACCGGGTCTCTCGGTGGATCACCCCTCCACTTT
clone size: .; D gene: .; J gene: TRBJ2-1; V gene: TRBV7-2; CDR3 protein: CASSLKSKEQGLSNEQFF; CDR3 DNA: TGTGCCAGCAGCTTAAAGAGTAAGGAACAGGGCCTGAGCAATGAGCAGTTCTTC
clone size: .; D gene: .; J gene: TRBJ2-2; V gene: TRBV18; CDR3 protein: CASSPPSGPNTGELFF; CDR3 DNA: TGTGCCAGCTCACCACCTAGCGGACCGAACACCGGGGAGCTGTTTTTT
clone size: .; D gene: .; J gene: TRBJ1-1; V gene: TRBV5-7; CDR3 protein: CASSLDRVGSAFF; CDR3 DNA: TGTGCCAGCAGCTTGGACAGGGTAGGGTCAGCTTTCTTT
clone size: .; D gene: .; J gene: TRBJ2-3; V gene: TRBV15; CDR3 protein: CATSRDNTRGDTQYF; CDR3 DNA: TGTGCCACCAGCAGAGATAATACCAGGGGAGATACGCAGTATTTT
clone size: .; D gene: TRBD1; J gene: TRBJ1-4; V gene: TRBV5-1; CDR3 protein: CASSGQGTNEKLFF; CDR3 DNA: TGCGCCAGCAGCGGACAGGGGACTAATGAAAAACTGTTTTTT
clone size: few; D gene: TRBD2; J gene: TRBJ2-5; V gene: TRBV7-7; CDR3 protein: CASSAAGGGAFKTQYF; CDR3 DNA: TGTGCTAGCAGCGCGGCCGGCGGGGGGGCCTTCAAGACCCAGTACTTC
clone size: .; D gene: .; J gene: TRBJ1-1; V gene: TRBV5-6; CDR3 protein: CASSLVGMVGTEAFF; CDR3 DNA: TGTGCCAGCAGCTTGGTCGGGATGGTGGGCACTGAAGCTTTCTTT
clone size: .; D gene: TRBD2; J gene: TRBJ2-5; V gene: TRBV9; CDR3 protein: CASSVGLAGGGETQYF; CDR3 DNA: TGTGCCAGCAGCGTAGGACTAGCGGGGGGCGGGGAGACCCAGTACTTC
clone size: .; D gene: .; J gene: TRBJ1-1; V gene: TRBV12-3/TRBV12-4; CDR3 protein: CASTRGWAEAFF; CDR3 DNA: TGTGCCAGCACCCGGGGGTGGGCTGAAGCTTTCTTT
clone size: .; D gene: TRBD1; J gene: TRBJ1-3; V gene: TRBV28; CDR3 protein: CASSSPGTGSRGNTIYF; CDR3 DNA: TGTGCCAGCAGTTCCCCCGGGACAGGGTCGCGTGGAAACACCATATATTTT
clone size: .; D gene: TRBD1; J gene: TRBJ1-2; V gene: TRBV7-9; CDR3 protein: CASSSGQGYTF; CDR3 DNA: TGTGCCAGCAGCTCGGGACAGGGCTACACCTTC
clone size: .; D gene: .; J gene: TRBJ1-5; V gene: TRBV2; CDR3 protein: CASTTSIGRANQPQHF; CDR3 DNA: TGTGCCAGCACCACCTCGATCGGCAGGGCCAATCAGCCCCAGCATTTT
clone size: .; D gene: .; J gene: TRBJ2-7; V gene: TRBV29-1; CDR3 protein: CSVGRGSYEQYF; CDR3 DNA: TGCAGCGTTGGTCGGGGTTCCTACGAGCAGTACTTC
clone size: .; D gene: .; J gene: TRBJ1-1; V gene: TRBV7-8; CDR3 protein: CASSLRGGTEAFF; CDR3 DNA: TGTGCCAGCAGCTTAAGGGGGGGCACTGAAGCTTTCTTT
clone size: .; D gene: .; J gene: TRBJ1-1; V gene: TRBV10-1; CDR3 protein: CASSAGGQWSTEAFF; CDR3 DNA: TGCGCCAGCAGTGCAGGAGGGCAGTGGAGCACTGAAGCTTTCTTT
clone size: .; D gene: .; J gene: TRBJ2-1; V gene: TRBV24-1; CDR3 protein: CATSGRPGSYNEQFF; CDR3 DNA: TGTGCCACCAGTGGGAGGCCCGGCTCCTACAATGAGCAGTTCTTC
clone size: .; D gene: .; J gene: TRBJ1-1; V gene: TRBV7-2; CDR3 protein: CASSSGTLGEAFF; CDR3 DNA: TGTGCCAGCAGCTCCGGGACATTGGGGGAGGCTTTCTTT
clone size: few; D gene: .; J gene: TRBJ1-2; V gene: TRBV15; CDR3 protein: CATTPNGRGGGYTF; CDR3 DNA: TGTGCCACCACCCCAAATGGGAGGGGAGGTGGCTACACCTTC
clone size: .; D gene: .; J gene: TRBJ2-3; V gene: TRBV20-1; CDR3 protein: CSAQTDRAQYF; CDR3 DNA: TGCAGTGCTCAGACAGACAGAGCGCAGTATTTT
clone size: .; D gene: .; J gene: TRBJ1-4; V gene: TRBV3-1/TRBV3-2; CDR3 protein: CASSQNVAAGEKLFF; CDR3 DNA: TGTGCCAGCAGCCAAAATGTGGCAGCGGGTGAAAAACTGTTTTTT
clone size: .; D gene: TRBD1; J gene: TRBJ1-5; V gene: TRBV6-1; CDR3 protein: CASSEAGWDRGQPQHF; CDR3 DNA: TGTGCCAGCAGTGAAGCGGGGTGGGACAGGGGTCAGCCCCAGCATTTT